This TCR beta chain was recovered during a study of T cells in Graves' hyperthyroidism and ophthalmopathy. Across the study: Once the initial diagnosis was made, peripheral blood was obtained before any treatment.

This clonotype has at least ten counts. The antigen remains unidentified. The source material, RNA transcripts, was used to amplify TCR beta CDR3 regions. First-round RT-PCR of the TCR CDR3 relied on the HTBI primer set. TCRdb fed the multiplex PCR reads into MiXCR, producing one record per CDR3 protein. The table includes roughly 110,000 distinct CDR3 sequences, around a sixth detected once. Regarding the study as a whole: A 13 V-J signature model discriminated ophthalmopathy versus stable hyperthyroidism.

Researchers barred patients who had uncontrolled infection, other autoimmune disease, pregnancy or lactation. Fresh peripheral blood, 8 to 10 ml, was the source of the PBMCs. V lost 4 bases, J lost 2 bases, and 13 bases lay in between. CDR1 and CDR2 (germline): SGHDT, YYEEEE. CDR3 length equals 15 residues. The receptor was isolated from a woman aged 45 to 65 with Graves' hyperthyroidism. J is TRBJ2-1 and V is TRBV5-6, with a tentative D call TRBD1 (6 bases). The material sequenced was blood. For the CDR3, the DNA is TGTGCCAGCAGCGTCCTAGGGGGTGCCTACAATGAGCAGTTCTTC. It encodes CASSVLGGAYNEQFF.